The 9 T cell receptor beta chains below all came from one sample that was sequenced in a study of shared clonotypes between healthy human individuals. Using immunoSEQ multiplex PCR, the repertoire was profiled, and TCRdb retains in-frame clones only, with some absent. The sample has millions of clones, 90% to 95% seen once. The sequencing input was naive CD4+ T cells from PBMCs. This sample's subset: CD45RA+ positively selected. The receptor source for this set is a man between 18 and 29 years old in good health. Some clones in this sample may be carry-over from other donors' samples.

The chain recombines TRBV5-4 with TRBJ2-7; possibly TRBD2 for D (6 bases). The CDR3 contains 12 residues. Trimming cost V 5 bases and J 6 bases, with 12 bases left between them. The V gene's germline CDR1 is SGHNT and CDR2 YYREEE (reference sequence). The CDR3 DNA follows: TGTGCCAGCAGTCAGGGCGGGGCCGAGCAGTACTTC. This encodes CASSQGGAEQYF.

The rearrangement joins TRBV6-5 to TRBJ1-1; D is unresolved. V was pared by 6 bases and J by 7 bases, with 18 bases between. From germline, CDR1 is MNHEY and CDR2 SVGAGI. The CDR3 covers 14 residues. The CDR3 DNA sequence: TGTGCCAGCAGCCCTACGGGGAGGACTGTTGAAGCTTTCTTT. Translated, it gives CASSPTGRTVEAFF.

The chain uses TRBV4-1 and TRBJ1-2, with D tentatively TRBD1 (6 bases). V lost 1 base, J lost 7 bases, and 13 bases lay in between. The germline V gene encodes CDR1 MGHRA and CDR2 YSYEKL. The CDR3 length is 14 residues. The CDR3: CASSQGGAGTGYTF. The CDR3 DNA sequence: TGCGCCAGCAGCCAAGGGGGGGCGGGGACTGGCTACACCTTC.

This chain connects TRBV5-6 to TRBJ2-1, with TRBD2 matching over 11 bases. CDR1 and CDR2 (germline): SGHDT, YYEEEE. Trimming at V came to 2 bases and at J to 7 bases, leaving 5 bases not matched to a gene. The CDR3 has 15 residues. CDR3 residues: CASSLRLAGMNEQFF. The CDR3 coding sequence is TGTGCCAGCAGCTTACGACTAGCGGGAATGAATGAGCAGTTCTTC. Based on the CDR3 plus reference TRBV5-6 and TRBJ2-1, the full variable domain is DAGVTQSPTHLIKTRGQQVTLRCSPKSGHDTVSWYQQALGQGPQFIFQYYEEEERQRGNFPDRFSGHQFPNYSSELNVNALLLGDSALYLCASSLRLAGMNEQFFGPGTRLTVL.

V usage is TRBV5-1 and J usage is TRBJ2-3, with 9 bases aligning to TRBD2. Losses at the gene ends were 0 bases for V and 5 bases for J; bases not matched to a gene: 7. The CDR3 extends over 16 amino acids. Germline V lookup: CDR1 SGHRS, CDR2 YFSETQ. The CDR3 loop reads CASSLEAGGGRDTQYF. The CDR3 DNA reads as TGCGCCAGCAGCTTGGAGGCGGGAGGGGGACGAGATACGCAGTATTTT.

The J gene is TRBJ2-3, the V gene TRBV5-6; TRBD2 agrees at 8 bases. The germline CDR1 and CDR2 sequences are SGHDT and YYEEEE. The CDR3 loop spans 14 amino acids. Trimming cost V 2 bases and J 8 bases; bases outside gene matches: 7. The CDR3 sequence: CASSFSGTRSTQYF. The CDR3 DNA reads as TGTGCCAGCAGCTTCTCCGGGACTAGAAGTACGCAGTATTTT.

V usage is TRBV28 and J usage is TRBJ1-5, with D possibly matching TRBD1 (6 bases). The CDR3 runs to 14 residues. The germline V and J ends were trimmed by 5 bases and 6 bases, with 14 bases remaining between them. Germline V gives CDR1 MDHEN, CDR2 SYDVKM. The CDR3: CASSLQGISQPQHF. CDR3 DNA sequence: TGTGCCAGCAGTCTACAGGGAATCAGTCAGCCCCAGCATTTT.

In DNA, the CDR3 is TGTGCCAGCAATCTACCAGGGGGCGAGCAGTACTTC. Translating gives CASNLPGGEQYF. The gene calls are TRBV9 and TRBJ2-7; 7 bases match TRBD1. After removal of 6 bases from V and 6 bases from J, the junction contained 6 bases not matched to a gene. From germline, CDR1 is SGDLS and CDR2 YYNGEE. The CDR3 runs 12 residues.

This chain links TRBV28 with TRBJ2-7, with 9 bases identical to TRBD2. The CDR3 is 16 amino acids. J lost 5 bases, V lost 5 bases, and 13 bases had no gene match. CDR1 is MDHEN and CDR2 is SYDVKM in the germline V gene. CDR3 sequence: CASSRPIIAGVHEQYF. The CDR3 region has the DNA TGTGCCAGCAGTCGTCCTATAATAGCGGGAGTCCACGAGCAGTACTTC.